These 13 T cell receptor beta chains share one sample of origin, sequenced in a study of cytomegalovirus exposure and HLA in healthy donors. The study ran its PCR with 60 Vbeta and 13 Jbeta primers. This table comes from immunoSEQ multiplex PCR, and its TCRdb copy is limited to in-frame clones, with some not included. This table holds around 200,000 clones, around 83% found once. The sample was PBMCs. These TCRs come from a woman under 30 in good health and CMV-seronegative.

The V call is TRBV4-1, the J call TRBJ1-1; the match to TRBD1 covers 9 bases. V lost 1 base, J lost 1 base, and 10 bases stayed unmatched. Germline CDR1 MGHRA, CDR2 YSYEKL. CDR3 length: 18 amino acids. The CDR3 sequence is CASSQGGDRVGRNTEAFF. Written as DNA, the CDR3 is TGCGCCAGCAGCCAAGGTGGGGACAGGGTAGGTAGGAACACTGAAGCTTTCTTT.

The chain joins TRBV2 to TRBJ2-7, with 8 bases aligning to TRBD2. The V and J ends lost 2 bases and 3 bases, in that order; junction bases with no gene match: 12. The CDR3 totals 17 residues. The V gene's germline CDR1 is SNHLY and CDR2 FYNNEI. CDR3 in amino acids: CASSELGAGATFYEQYF. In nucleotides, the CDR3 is TGTGCCAGCAGTGAATTGGGAGCGGGAGCGACGTTCTACGAGCAGTACTTC.

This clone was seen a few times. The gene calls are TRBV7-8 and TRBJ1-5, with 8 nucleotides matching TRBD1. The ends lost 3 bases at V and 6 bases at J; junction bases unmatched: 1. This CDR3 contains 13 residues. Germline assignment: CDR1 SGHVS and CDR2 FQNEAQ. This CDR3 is CASSFTGGQPQHF. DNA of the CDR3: TGTGCCAGCAGCTTCACAGGGGGTCAGCCCCAGCATTTT. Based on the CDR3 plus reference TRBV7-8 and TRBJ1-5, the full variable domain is GAGVSQSPRYKVAKRGQDVALRCDPISGHVSLFWYQQALGQGPEFLTYFQNEAQLDKSGLPSDRFFAERPEGSVSTLKIQRTQQEDSAVYLCASSFTGGQPQHFGDGTRLSIL.

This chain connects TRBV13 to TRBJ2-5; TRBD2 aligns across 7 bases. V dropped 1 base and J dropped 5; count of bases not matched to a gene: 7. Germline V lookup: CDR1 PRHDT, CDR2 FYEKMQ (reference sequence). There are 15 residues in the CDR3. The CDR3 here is CASSLEAGVRETQYF. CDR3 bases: TGTGCCAGCAGCTTAGAGGCGGGGGTACGGGAGACCCAGTACTTC.

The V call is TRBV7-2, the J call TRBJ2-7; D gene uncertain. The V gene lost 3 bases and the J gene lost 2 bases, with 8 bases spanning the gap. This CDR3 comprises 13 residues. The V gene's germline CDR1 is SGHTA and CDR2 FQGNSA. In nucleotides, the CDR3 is TGTGCCAGCAGCTTGTTTCCGGCCTACGAGCAGTACTTC. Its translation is CASSLFPAYEQYF. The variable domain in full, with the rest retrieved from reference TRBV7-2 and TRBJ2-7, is GAGVSQSPSNKVTEKGKDVELRCDPISGHTALYWYRQSLGQGLEFLIYFQGNSAPDKSGLPSDRFSAERTGGSVSTLTIQRTQQEDSAVYLCASSLFPAYEQYFGPGTRLTVT.

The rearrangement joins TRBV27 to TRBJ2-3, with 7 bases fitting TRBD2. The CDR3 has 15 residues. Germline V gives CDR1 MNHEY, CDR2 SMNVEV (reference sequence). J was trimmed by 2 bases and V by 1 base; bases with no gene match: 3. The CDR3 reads CASSLYAGATDTQYF. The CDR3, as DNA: TGTGCCAGCAGTTTATACGCGGGAGCCACAGATACGCAGTATTTT.

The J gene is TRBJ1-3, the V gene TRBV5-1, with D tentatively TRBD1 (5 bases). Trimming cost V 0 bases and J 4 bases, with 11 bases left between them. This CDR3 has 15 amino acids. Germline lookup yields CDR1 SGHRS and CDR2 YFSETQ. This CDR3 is CASSLAGDRGNTIYF. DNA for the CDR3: TGCGCCAGCAGCTTGGCGGGGGACCGCGGAAACACCATATATTTT.

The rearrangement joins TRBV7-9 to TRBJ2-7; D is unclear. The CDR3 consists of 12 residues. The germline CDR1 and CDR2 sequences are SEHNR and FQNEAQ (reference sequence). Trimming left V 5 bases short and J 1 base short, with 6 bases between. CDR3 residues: CASSQVSYEQYF. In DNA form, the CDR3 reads TGTGCCAGCAGCCAGGTTTCCTACGAGCAGTACTTC.

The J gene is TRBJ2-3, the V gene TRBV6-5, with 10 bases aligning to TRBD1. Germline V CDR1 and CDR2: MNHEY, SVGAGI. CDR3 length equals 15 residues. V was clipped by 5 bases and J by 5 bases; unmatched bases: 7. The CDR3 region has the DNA TGTGCCAGCAGTAATATAGGACAGGGGGGAGATACGCAGTATTTT. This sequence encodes CASSNIGQGGDTQYF.

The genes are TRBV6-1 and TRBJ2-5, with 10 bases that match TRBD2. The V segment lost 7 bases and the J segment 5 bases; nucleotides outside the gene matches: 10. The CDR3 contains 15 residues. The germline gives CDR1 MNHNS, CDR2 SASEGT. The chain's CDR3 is CASILIAGGGETQYF. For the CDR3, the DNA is TGTGCCAGCATTTTAATAGCGGGGGGCGGGGAGACCCAGTACTTC.

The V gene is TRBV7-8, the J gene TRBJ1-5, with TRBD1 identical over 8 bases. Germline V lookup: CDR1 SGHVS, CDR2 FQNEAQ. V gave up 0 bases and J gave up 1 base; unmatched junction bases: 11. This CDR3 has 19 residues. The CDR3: CASSLARVTGDISNQPQHF. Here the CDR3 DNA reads TGTGCCAGCAGCTTAGCGAGGGTGACAGGGGATATCAGCAATCAGCCCCAGCATTTT.

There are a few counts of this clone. CDR3 sequence reads: CAWTPPWASQETQYF. In DNA, the CDR3 is TGTGCCTGGACTCCGCCGTGGGCCTCCCAAGAGACCCAGTACTTC. The chain combines TRBV30 with TRBJ2-5; D not resolved. CDR1 is GTSNPN and CDR2 is SVGIG in the germline V gene (reference sequence). V lost 4 bases to trimming and J lost 1 base, with 16 bases between them. The CDR3 loop spans 15 amino acids.

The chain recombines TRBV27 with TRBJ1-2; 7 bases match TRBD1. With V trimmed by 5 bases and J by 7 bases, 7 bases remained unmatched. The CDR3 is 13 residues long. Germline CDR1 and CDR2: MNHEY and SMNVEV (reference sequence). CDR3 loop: CASSVTGDCGYTF. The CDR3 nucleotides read TGTGCCAGCAGTGTCACAGGGGACTGTGGCTACACCTTC.